These 10 T cell receptor beta chains originate from one sample sequenced in a study of cytomegalovirus exposure and HLA in healthy donors. The PCR employed 60 Vbeta primers together with 13 Jbeta primers. The assay was immunoSEQ multiplex PCR, and TCRdb's table has in-frame clones only and misses some. The sample has 250,000 or so clones; about 90% are singletons. The sequenced material came from PBMCs. The receptors come from a girl aged 2-15 years in good health and CMV-seronegative.

The chain couples TRBV5-1 to TRBJ2-2; TRBD1 is a possible D gene (6 bases). Germline V gives CDR1 SGHRS, CDR2 YFSETQ. V lost 4 bases, J lost 0 bases, and 13 bases lay in between. This CDR3 is 16 amino acids long. CDR3: CASSQLTGANTGELFF. DNA for the CDR3: TGCGCCAGCAGCCAACTGACAGGAGCGAACACCGGGGAGCTGTTTTTT.

V is TRBV7-9 and J is TRBJ2-3; D is uncertain. Looked up from germline, CDR1 is SEHNR and CDR2 is FQNEAQ (reference sequence). CDR3 size: 10 residues. Trimming took 8 bases from V and 4 from J, leaving 4 bases between them. CDR3 DNA sequence: TGTGCCAGCGGGCCAGATACGCAGTATTTT. Protein sequence: CASGPDTQYF. Variable domain in full (rest from reference TRBV7-9 and TRBJ2-3): DTGVSQNPRHKITKRGQNVTFRCDPISEHNRLYWYRQTLGQGPEFLTYFQNEAQLEKSRLLSDRFSAERPKGSFSTLEIQRTEQGDSAMYLCASGPDTQYFGPGTRLTVL.

The rearrangement uses TRBV29-1 and TRBJ2-7, with TRBD1 matching over 8 bases. The CDR3 covers 13 residues. Germline V CDR1 and CDR2: SQVTM, ANQGSEA. V was pared by 1 base and J by 3 bases, with 2 bases of the junction left unmatched. The CDR3 coding sequence is TGCAGCGTTGAAGCAGGGGGCTACTACGAGCAGTACTTC. This translates into CSVEAGGYYEQYF.

V is TRBV14 and J is TRBJ2-1; 12 nucleotides match TRBD2. Looked up from germline, CDR1 is SGHDN and CDR2 is FVKESK. The CDR3 has 18 residues. J gave up 8 bases and V 1 base, and 12 bases lay outside the gene matches. The CDR3 DNA is TGTGCCAGCAGCCAAGTCACGCTAGCGGGAGGGCCTAAGGATGAGCAGTTCTTC. Protein sequence: CASSQVTLAGGPKDEQFF.

This rearrangement joins TRBV10-3 to TRBJ2-1, with TRBD2 matching 7 bases. Germline V gene sequence: CDR1 ENHRY, CDR2 SYGVKD. Germline trimming cut 10 bases from V and 7 bases from J; bases unmatched to any gene: 10. This CDR3 is 13 amino acids long. CDR3 sequence (DNA): TGTGCCACAGAAGATAGACTAGCAAATGAGCAGTTCTTC. This translates into CATEDRLANEQFF.

This clone was detected only once. The chain couples TRBV4-2 to TRBJ1-3; D call uncertain. Germline V gene lookup returns CDR1 LGHNA and CDR2 YNFKEQ. The CDR3 is 16 amino acids. V was shortened by 0 bases and J by 2 bases, with 11 bases between the two germline ends. The CDR3 protein is CASSQERQDPGNTIYF. The CDR3 nucleotides read TGTGCCAGCAGCCAAGAGAGACAAGATCCTGGAAACACCATATATTTT.

This chain connects TRBV5-6 to TRBJ2-1, with 9 nucleotides matching TRBD2. The CDR3 spans 17 residues. V was pared by 4 bases and J by 7 bases, with 15 bases of the junction left unmatched. Germline V gives CDR1 SGHDT, CDR2 YYEEEE. CDR3 protein: CASSQGLTSGGRNEQFF. CDR3 coding DNA: TGTGCCAGCAGCCAAGGTTTGACTAGCGGCGGGAGGAATGAGCAGTTCTTC.

The CDR3 coding sequence is TGCAGCGTTGAAGACATAAGCCGGGAGACCCAGTACTTC. This translates into CSVEDISRETQYF. J is TRBJ2-5 and V is TRBV29-1, with unresolved D. CDR3 length: 13 amino acids. Trimming took 0 bases from V and 5 from J, leaving 10 bases between them. In germline, CDR1 is SQVTM, CDR2 ANQGSEA. The whole variable domain, remainder taken from reference TRBV29-1 and TRBJ2-5, is SAVISQKPSRDICQRGTSLTIQCQVDSQVTMMFWYRQQPGQSLTLIATANQGSEATYESGFVIDKFPISRPNLTFSTLTVSNMSPEDSSIYLCSVEDISRETQYFGPGTRLLVL.

The V call is TRBV5-1, the J call TRBJ2-7; D may be TRBD1 (5 bases). V was cut by 0 bases and J by 2 bases, with 9 bases left in between. The CDR3 covers 14 residues. Germline CDR1 is SGHRS and CDR2 is YFSETQ. The DNA for the CDR3 is TGCGCCAGCAGCTTGGATCTAGGGGCCTACGAGCAGTACTTC. Residues: CASSLDLGAYEQYF.

This clone was seen once. This rearrangement joins TRBV5-6 to TRBJ2-1; 7 positions agree with TRBD2. The CDR3 runs to 16 residues. Germline CDR1 and CDR2: SGHDT and YYEEEE. V was clipped by 4 bases and J by 3 bases; unmatched bases: 10. CDR3 sequence: CASSPPLRDYYNEQFF. The CDR3 nucleotides read TGTGCCAGCAGCCCCCCCCTCCGGGACTACTACAATGAGCAGTTCTTC.